This T cell receptor (beta chain) was retrieved from a study of radiotherapy plus CTLA-4 blockade in lung cancer. Findings and limits, study-wide: TCR clones of tumor origin grew in blood after radiotherapy plus ipilimumab.

Notes on this clone: The antigen remains unidentified.

The CDR3 totals 15 residues. Germline V CDR1 and CDR2: LGHNT, FRNRAP. Trimming cost V 7 bases and J 0 bases, with 12 bases left between them. This table comes from immunoSEQ multiplex PCR, and its TCRdb copy is limited to in-frame clones, with some not included. The table records 120,000 or so clones, 90% of them present only once. The specimen was peripheral blood, collected from a patient treated with radiotherapy plus ipilimumab. The clonotype originates from a human donor with non-small cell lung cancer that progressed on radiotherapy plus ipilimumab. The gene calls are TRBV12-5 and TRBJ2-2; D is undetermined. For the CDR3, the DNA is TGTGCTAGTGCCCTCGGGCAGCCGAACACCGGGGAGCTGTTTTTT. The encoded protein is CASALGQPNTGELFF.